The source of this TCR beta chain is a study of blood T cell repertoires in COVID-19. Whole-study context: The origin of the acute and convalescent COVID-19 samples was the United States, Italy and Spain.

This CDR3 spans 15 amino acids. CDR1 ENHRY and CDR2 SYGVKD come from the germline V gene. V was shortened by 5 bases and J by 5 bases, with 16 bases between the two germline ends. This clone occurred a few times. Profiling relied on immunoSEQ multiplex PCR, and the TCRdb table lists in-frame clones only, not all of them. The sample has under 300,000 clones, 65% to 90% seen once. This TCR was recovered from a woman of 80 years or more with active or convalescent COVID-19. The specimen was peripheral blood. The chain recombines TRBV10-3 with TRBJ2-1; D possibly corresponds to TRBD2 (5 bases). The CDR3 loop reads CAISYQRRIDNEQFF. CDR3 in DNA: TGTGCCATCAGTTATCAGCGGAGGATAGACAATGAGCAGTTCTTC.